This entry describes one T cell receptor (beta chain). The clone's antigen remains unknown. The record has no base qualities; no much larger clone is one base away. This specimen comes from a study of tumor-infiltrating lymphocytes in primary liver carcinoma (dated by TCRdb to about 2017). Notes on the research overall: The five patients, three men and two women aged 30 to 69 years, had hepatocellular carcinoma (four) or combined HCC and intrahepatic cholangiocarcinoma (one). The tumors of the five patients were staged as T1-T3 N0M0, with maximum diameters ranging from roughly 4 to 10 cm. Each sample produced about 3.65 to 8 million productive TCRbeta reads, and read depth showed no significant difference between tissue types. TCRbeta repertoire sequencing, expression microarrays and whole-exome sequencing were combined in the study across five regions of each liver tumor, with adjacent normal tissue and blood also included. A total of roughly 35 specimens from 5 patients underwent TCRbeta repertoire sequencing, comprising around 25 tumor regions, 5 adjacent noncancerous liver tissues and 5 peripheral blood samples. High reproducibility was observed for the technical replicate repertoires, with mean shared-clone rates around 0.89 and correlation coefficients above 0.95. Paper-wide results and their limitations: Pairs of tumor regions showed greater repertoire overlap (mean around 35%) than tumor-adjacent pairs (roughly 17%) or tumor-blood pairs (approximately 14%), which is consistent with antigen-driven expansion. Comparison of CD4+ and CD8+ T cell repertoires was precluded by the use of bulk unsorted samples. The top 250 clones made up a significantly larger repertoire fraction in tumors than in blood (p = 0.039). Only the TCR beta chain was sequenced, so true repertoire diversity is likely underestimated because unpaired alpha chains were not captured. With just four to six patients in the study, the authors point out that the findings should be validated in a larger study.

Using a constant-region primer and ProtoScript II reverse transcriptase, TCRbeta-specific cDNA was reverse-transcribed from 500 ng total RNA. Three nested multiplex PCR rounds, following a slightly modified ARM-PCR procedure, were used to build the TCRbeta libraries. A final 25-cycle PCR with Deep VentR polymerase added sample barcodes and Illumina adapters. Before sequencing, amplicons of 200-500 bp were gel-purified using a QIAquick gel extraction kit. The TCRbeta amplicons were sequenced with 250-bp paired-end reads on an Illumina HiSeq 2500. The study's own analysis went as follows. To recover full CDR3 sequences, reads were quality-trimmed using Trimmomatic v0.33 and paired reads were then merged using FLASH v1.2.11. V, D and J germline segments were assigned to the rearranged TCRbeta sequences by MiGEC v1.2.1b. VDJtools v1.0.0 computed clonotype statistics and Shannon-Wiener diversity indices. To reduce sampling bias, subsequent analyses other than the diversity analysis used only the 250 most abundant clonotypes in each sample. TCRdb reran the public reads through fastp at Q25 and MiXCR, keeping productive beta chains. Each record represents a unique CDR3 protein, reported with the most common genes and DNA among its rows. The V and J calls were determined by TCRdb, not by the authors. The sample data list around 120,000 distinct CDR3 sequences, and less than 75% of these were observed just once. The ten largest clones add up to 8.1% of the sample.

Total RNA and DNA were co-extracted without cell sorting from around 20-30 mg of bulk tissue using the AllPrep DNA/RNA mini kit. Between late 2015 and early 2016, a handful of patients in China with histopathologically diagnosed primary liver carcinoma had surgical resection. Patients had chronic HBV infection and were treatment-naive at sampling. Each fresh piece of tumor and adjacent tissue was cut in two, with one half stored in RNAlater at -80 degrees C and the other half sent for histology. The source of this sequence is a woman aged 55-70 years with primary liver carcinoma and hepatitis B virus infection. The sequencing sample was made of tumor-adjacent normal liver tissue.

The CDR3 here reads CAICTAGSYNEQFF. The DNA is TGTGCCATCTGTACGGCAGGGTCCTACAATGAGCAGTTCTTC. The chain uses TRBV10-3 and TRBJ2-1; TRBD1 is a possible D gene, resting on 5 matching bases. According to the germline V gene, CDR1 reads ENHRY and CDR2 reads SYGVKD. V was cut back by 8 bases and J by 1 base, leaving a gap of 12 bases between them. There are 14 amino acids in the CDR3, from cysteine to phenylalanine inclusive. Kept here is only the CDR3 DNA, which spans 42 bases and is read in frame from base 1.